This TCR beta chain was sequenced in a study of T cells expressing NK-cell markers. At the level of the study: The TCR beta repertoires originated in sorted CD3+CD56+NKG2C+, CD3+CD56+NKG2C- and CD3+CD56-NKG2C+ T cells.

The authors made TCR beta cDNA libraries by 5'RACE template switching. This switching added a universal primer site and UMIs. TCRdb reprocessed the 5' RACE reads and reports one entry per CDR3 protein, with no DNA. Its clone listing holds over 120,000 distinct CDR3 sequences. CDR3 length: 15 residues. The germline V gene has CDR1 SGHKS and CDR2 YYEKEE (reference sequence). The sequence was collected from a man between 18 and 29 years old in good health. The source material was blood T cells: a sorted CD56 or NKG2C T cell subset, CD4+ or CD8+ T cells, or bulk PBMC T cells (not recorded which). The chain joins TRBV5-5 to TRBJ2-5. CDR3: CASSLVVGTSETQYF.